The following is a T cell receptor beta chain sequence with its context. The data derive from a study of shared clonotypes between healthy human individuals. Overall study context: Each donor's CD8 memory used one plate, CD8 naive two, each CD4 subset three.

TCRdb keeps only in-frame clones here, not all; method: immunoSEQ multiplex PCR. Of 2 million to 2.5 million clones in the sample, around 90% were seen once. The germline CDR1 and CDR2 sequences are SGHTA and FQGTGA. Germline trimming cut 4 bases from V and 2 bases from J; bases unmatched to any gene: 21. There are 21 residues in the CDR3. Sequencing used naive CD4+ T cells from PBMCs. Described subset: CD45RA+ positively selected. The chain couples TRBV7-3 to TRBJ2-2; TRBD2 matches at 8 bases. The origin of this receptor is a young man in good health. Some clones in this sample may be carry-over from other donors' samples. CDR3 in amino acids: CASSSKRERADRRLNTGELFF. CDR3 in DNA: TGTGCCAGCAGCTCTAAGCGGGAGAGAGCCGATAGAAGGTTAAACACCGGGGAGCTGTTTTTT. Looking up the rest from reference TRBV7-3 and TRBJ2-2 gives the full variable domain: GAGVSQTPSNKVTEKGKYVELRCDPISGHTALYWYRQSLGQGPEFLIYFQGTGAADDSGLPNDRFFAVRPEGSVSTLKIQRTERGDSAVYLCASSSKRERADRRLNTGELFFGEGSRLTVL.